This T cell receptor (beta chain) was documented in a study of T cells in localized non-small cell lung cancer. General study findings and limits: Only one tumor region was sequenced, so heterogeneity remains possible. The greatest T cell clonality was found in uninvolved adjacent lung (higher than in tumor).

Looked up from germline, CDR1 is MNHEY and CDR2 is SVGAGI. The ends were cut back, 6 bases at V and 3 bases at J, with 12 bases in the middle. This CDR3 has 13 amino acids. This clone has more than one count but fewer than ten. Its antigen is undetermined. TCRdb's table, derived via immunoSEQ multiplex PCR, lists solely in-frame clones and lacks some. The sample records around 67,000 clones, 85% to 90% being singletons. The receptor was isolated from a woman aged 40-70 years with stage I lung adenocarcinoma. Material: peripheral blood, obtained before any cancer treatment. The chain is built from TRBV6-5 and TRBJ2-7; D is unclear. The CDR3 protein is CASSLGRFYEQYF. CDR3 bases: TGTGCCAGCAGCCTGGGAAGGTTCTACGAGCAGTACTTC.